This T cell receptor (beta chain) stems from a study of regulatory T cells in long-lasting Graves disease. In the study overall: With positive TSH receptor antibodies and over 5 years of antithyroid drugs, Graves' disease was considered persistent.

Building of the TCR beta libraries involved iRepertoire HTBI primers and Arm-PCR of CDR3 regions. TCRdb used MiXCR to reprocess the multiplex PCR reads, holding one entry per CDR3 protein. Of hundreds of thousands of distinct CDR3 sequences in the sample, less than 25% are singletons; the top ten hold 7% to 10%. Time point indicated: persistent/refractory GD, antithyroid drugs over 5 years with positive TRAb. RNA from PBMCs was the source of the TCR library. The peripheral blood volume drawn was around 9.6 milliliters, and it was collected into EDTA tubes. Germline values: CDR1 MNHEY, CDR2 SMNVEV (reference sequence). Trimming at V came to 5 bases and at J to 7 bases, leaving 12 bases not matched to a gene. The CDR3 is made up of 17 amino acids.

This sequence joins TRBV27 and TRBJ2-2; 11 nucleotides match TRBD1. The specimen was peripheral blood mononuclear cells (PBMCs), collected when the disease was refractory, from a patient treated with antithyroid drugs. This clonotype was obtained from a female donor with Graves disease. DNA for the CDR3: TGTGCCAGCAGTGATCCGTCCGGACAGGGGGCATTCGGGGAGCTGTTTTTT. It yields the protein CASSDPSGQGAFGELFF.